Presented here are 4 T cell receptor beta chains from one specimen sequenced in a study of lymphopenia after photon versus proton radiotherapy (dated by TCRdb to between 2019 and 2020). Libraries were constructed by the immunoSEQ multiplex PCR assay. This immuneACCESS table, as held by TCRdb, lists in-frame sequences with V and J called but not all clones. Of the missing ones, under half trace to an unresolved V gene in checked studies; the others have no known cause. Here the sample has 150,000 to 200,000 clones; 88% occur a single time. Jointly, the top ten make up approximately 4.8% of the sample. Source: peripheral blood, taken from a patient treated with photon-based radiotherapy. The receptor source for this set is a man in his forties or fifties with gastric cancer.

The chain couples TRBV7-3 to TRBJ2-1; 9 nucleotides align to TRBD2. The J segment lost 7 bases and the V segment lost 1 base, leaving 5 bases of the junction unmatched. This CDR3 region has 15 residues. Germline V gene lookup returns CDR1 SGHTA and CDR2 FQGTGA. The CDR3 sequence is CASSLISGSGNEQFF. Written as DNA, the CDR3 is TGTGCCAGCAGCTTAATTAGCGGGAGCGGAAATGAGCAGTTCTTC.

This clone has just a few counts. The chain employs TRBV13 and TRBJ2-7; D might be TRBD1 (6 bases). This CDR3 is 16 amino acids long. The ends were cut back, 1 base at V and 3 bases at J, with 16 bases in the middle. Germline values: CDR1 PRHDT, CDR2 FYEKMQ (reference sequence). In DNA form, the CDR3 reads TGTGCCAGCAGCTTAGTGTACAGGGACGGATTCTACGAGCAGTACTTC. This encodes CASSLVYRDGFYEQYF.

The chain couples TRBV5-1 to TRBJ2-1; either TRBD1 or TRBD2 may supply D (5 bases each). V shed 0 bases and J shed 4 bases, with 11 bases lying between them. The CDR3 has 15 amino acids. Germline CDR1 reads SGHRS; CDR2 reads YFSETQ. The CDR3 coding sequence is TGCGCCAGCAGCTTGGAAGGGACGCAGTACAATGAGCAGTTCTTC. Its protein product is CASSLEGTQYNEQFF.

The chain combines TRBV7-2 with TRBJ1-3, with D maybe TRBD1 (5 bases). The germline V gene has CDR1 SGHTA and CDR2 FQGNSA. The CDR3 covers 14 residues. V gave up 2 bases and J gave up 2 bases, with 7 bases separating them. The CDR3 bases are TGTGCCAGCAGCTTACAGGGAACTGGAAACACCATATATTTT. Translating it yields CASSLQGTGNTIYF. The full variable domain, rest sourced from reference TRBV7-2 and TRBJ1-3, is GAGVSQSPSNKVTEKGKDVELRCDPISGHTALYWYRQSLGQGLEFLIYFQGNSAPDKSGLPSDRFSAERTGGSVSTLTIQRTQQEDSAVYLCASSLQGTGNTIYFGEGSWLTVV.